This T cell receptor (beta chain) came from a study of blood T cells in healthy people across ages. Study at large: Template-switching capture recovered about one barcoded beta molecule per two T cells.

The CDR3 is made up of 14 amino acids. With 3 bases removed from V and 9 bases from J, the gap between germline ends came to 17 bases. The V gene's germline CDR1 is MNHEY and CDR2 SMNVEV (reference sequence). Next came a second PCR, run for about 7 to 12 cycles, which used a sample-barcoded 5' primer along with a J-beta primer mix. Through a template-switch adaptor with 12 random nucleotides, each cDNA molecule received a tag. There were at least 3 million CDR3-containing paired-end reads obtained from each sample. One entry per CDR3 protein, called by TCRdb with MiXCR from the 5' RACE reads. The sample shows 850,000 to 1,000,000 distinct CDR3 sequences, 48% of them seen only once. The authors extracted at least 5 micrograms of total RNA per sample.

This clonotype was sampled from a man under 40 in good health. J is TRBJ1-1 and V is TRBV27; perhaps TRBD1 as D (5 bases). The material sequenced was blood. CDR3 in amino acids: CASSLRETGTKAFF. For the CDR3, the DNA is TGTGCCAGCAGTTTGAGAGAGACCGGGACTAAAGCTTTCTTT.